This is a list of T cell receptor beta chains from one sample in a study of chemoradiotherapy in HPV16-positive cancers. Method: immunoSEQ multiplex PCR; TCRdb's copy keeps in-frame clones and lacks some. The sample has 55,000 to 85,000 clones; 85% to 90% are singletons. Source: blood, taken from a patient who underwent chemoradiotherapy. These receptors were obtained from a human donor with HPV-associated anogenital cancer. CDR3s include the opening cysteine and the closing phenylalanine or tryptophan. Each record gives: D gene, clone size, V gene, J gene, CDR3 DNA, CDR3 protein. D genes are given only for firm matches. Some rows mark clone size as missing; the rest say once, few, many or name a class of expanded clone.

>NA|NA|TRBV29-1|TRBJ1-2
TGCAGCGTATGGGACGGAGGCGGCTATGGCTACACCTTC
CSVWDGGGYGYTF
>NA|NA|TRBV13|TRBJ2-3
TGTGCCAGCAGTCGGGACTTACCCACAGATACGCAGTATTTT
CASSRDLPTDTQYF
>NA|NA|TRBV5-6|TRBJ2-7
TGTGCCAGCAGTATAGGAGGGGCCTCCCTGGGCTACGAGCAGTACTTC
CASSIGGASLGYEQYF
>NA|NA|TRBV5-1|TRBJ1-1
TGCGCCAGCAGCGTTAAACAAGGAAGGACTGAAGCTTTCTTT
CASSVKQGRTEAFF
>NA|NA|TRBV6-5|TRBJ1-3
TGTGCCAGCAGCTCCGGGACGGCTGGAAACACCATATATTTT
CASSSGTAGNTIYF
>NA|NA|TRBV21-1|TRBJ1-6
TGTGCCAGCAGCCCCCCAGGACAGGACAGAATTAATTCACCCCTCCACTTT
CASSPPGQDRINSPLHF
>NA|NA|TRBV6-5|TRBJ1-3
TGTGCCAGCAGCTACGGGAGGGCTACTGGAAACACCATATATTTT
CASSYGRATGNTIYF
>NA|NA|TRBV5-1|TRBJ2-2
TGCGCCAGCAGCTTAACGGGGGACACCGGGGAGCTGTTTTTT
CASSLTGDTGELFF
>NA|NA|TRBV9|TRBJ1-2
TGTGCCAGCAGCGTAGTGAGAGGGCAGTCTATAGGCTACACCTTC
CASSVVRGQSIGYTF
>NA|NA|TRBV4-1|TRBJ2-7
TGCGCCAGCAGCCAAGACCCTAGTTTCCACGAGCAGTACTTC
CASSQDPSFHEQYF
>TRBD2|NA|TRBV25-1|TRBJ2-2
TGTGCCACGGGCAGGGCTAGCGGTAACACCGGGGAGCTGTTTTTT
CATGRASGNTGELFF
>TRBD2|NA|TRBV4-2|TRBJ2-7
TGTGCCAGCAGCCAAGATGTCGGACTAGCGGGAGCCGAATCTTTGTACGAGCAGTACTTC
CASSQDVGLAGAESLYEQYF
>NA|NA|TRBV15|TRBJ2-7
TGTGCCACCAGCAGAGATTTAGGGTCCTCCTACGAGCAGTACTTC
CATSRDLGSSYEQYF
>TRBD1|NA|TRBV5-7|TRBJ2-2
TGTGCCAGCAGCCCTGGGACAGTTGGGACCGGGGAGCTGTTTTTT
CASSPGTVGTGELFF
>NA|NA|TRBV14|TRBJ2-6
TGTGCCAGCAGCCTACAAAGAGGGGGTAGAAGCTCTGGGGCCAACGTCCTGACTTTC
CASSLQRGGRSSGANVLTF
>TRBD1|NA|TRBV27|TRBJ2-2
TGTGCCAGCTCAAAAGACAGGGCTCTCGCCGGGGAGCTGTTTTTT
CASSKDRALAGELFF
>NA|NA|TRBV10-2|TRBJ1-2
TGCGCCAGCAGTGGCGGGGCAAGCAAAGTGGGGAACTATGGCTACACCTTC
CASSGGASKVGNYGYTF
>TRBD2|NA|TRBV9|TRBJ2-1
TGTGCCAGCAGCGCAACACCTTCCCCGGGGGGTGAGCAGTTCTTC
CASSATPSPGGEQFF
>NA|few|TRBV6-1|TRBJ1-1
TGTGCCAGCAGCCCAACGGGGGCCGGGGCTTTCTTT
CASSPTGAGAFF
>TRBD1|NA|TRBV28|TRBJ1-5
TGTGCCAGCAGTGGACAGGGGGGCAAGAATCAGCCCCAGCATTTT
CASSGQGGKNQPQHF
>NA|NA|TRBV19|TRBJ1-1
TGTGCCAGTAGGCCAGACTTAATCACTGAAGCTTTCTTT
CASRPDLITEAFF
>NA|NA|TRBV10-1|TRBJ2-3
TGCGCCAGCAGTGCTAGCTGGCCCACAGATACGCAGTATTTT
CASSASWPTDTQYF
>NA|NA|TRBV28|TRBJ2-7
TGTGCCAGCAGTTTAAACAATGTAGAGCAGTACTTC
CASSLNNVEQYF
>NA|NA|TRBV29-1|TRBJ2-4
TGCAGCGTTGAGGAGCTAGCCAAAAACATTCAGTACTTC
CSVEELAKNIQYF
>NA|few|TRBV6-6|TRBJ1-5
TGTGCCAGCAGACAGGGCAATCAGCCCCAGCATTTT
CASRQGNQPQHF
>TRBD1|NA|TRBV6-1|TRBJ1-3
TGTGCCAGCAGTGATCAACGTCCCGGGACAGGGGGCACCATATATTTT
CASSDQRPGTGGTIYF
>NA|NA|TRBV6-1|TRBJ1-1
TGTGCCAGCAGTGTAGGGTCTGAAGCTTTCTTT
CASSVGSEAFF
>NA|NA|TRBV29-1|TRBJ1-5
TGCAGCGTTGCTGGGGGAAGCAATCAGCCCCAGCATTTT
CSVAGGSNQPQHF
>NA|NA|TRBV6-5|TRBJ1-3
TGTGCCAGCAGCGAATTCGGGGTCGCTGGAAACACCATATATTTT
CASSEFGVAGNTIYF
>TRBD1|NA|TRBV10-3|TRBJ2-2
TGTGCCATCACCGGGACAGGGGGAACCGGGGAGCTGTTTTTT
CAITGTGGTGELFF
>NA|NA|TRBV29-1|TRBJ1-2
TGCAGCGTTGCGGGACCCTCTAACTATGGCTACACCTTC
CSVAGPSNYGYTF
>NA|once|TRBV5-8|TRBJ1-4
TGTGCCAGCAGCTTGGGCAGGGCAACTAATGAAAAACTGTTTTTT
CASSLGRATNEKLFF
>NA|NA|TRBV18|TRBJ2-1
TGTGCCAGCTCACCGCCCAGGGATGAGCAGTTCTTC
CASSPPRDEQFF
>TRBD1|NA|TRBV7-2|TRBJ2-1
TGTGCCAGCAGATTTAGGACAGGGGCGGACAATGAGCAGTTCTTC
CASRFRTGADNEQFF
>NA|NA|TRBV5-1|TRBJ2-2
TGCGCCAGCAGCTTAGACCCAGCGGTCGGGGAGCTGTTTTTT
CASSLDPAVGELFF
>NA|NA|TRBV4-2|TRBJ1-6
TGTGCCAGCAGCCAAGTTGCCGGGGAGGGTTCACCCCTCCACTTT
CASSQVAGEGSPLHF
>NA|NA|TRBV18|TRBJ1-1
TGTGCCAGCTCACCTCAACAGAGGGCCATGAACACTGAAGCTTTCTTT
CASSPQQRAMNTEAFF
>NA|NA|TRBV4-1|TRBJ1-1
TGCGCCAGCAGCCAACAGCCCCCGACAGGCATGAACACTGAAGCTTTCTTT
CASSQQPPTGMNTEAFF
>NA|few|TRBV5-3|TRBJ1-2
TGTGCCAGAAGTGGGAGGGACCCCGGCTACACCTTC
CARSGRDPGYTF
>NA|NA|TRBV4-2|TRBJ1-1
TGTGCCAGCAGCCAAGGGGTAGGTGGGAGCACTGAAGCTTTCTTT
CASSQGVGGSTEAFF
>TRBD1|NA|TRBV5-4|TRBJ1-2
TGTGCCAGCAGCCCCCGAGCCGTGGCAGGGGGCGTCTATGGCTACACCTTC
CASSPRAVAGGVYGYTF
>TRBD2|NA|TRBV9|TRBJ2-7
TGTGCCAGCAGCGTAGGGGTAGCGGGAGGGCCCTTCTACGAGCAGTACTTC
CASSVGVAGGPFYEQYF
>NA|NA|TRBV15|TRBJ2-7
TGTGCCACCAGCAGAGATCTTAACTGGGACTACGAGCAGTACTTC
CATSRDLNWDYEQYF
>NA|NA|TRBV6-1|TRBJ2-7
TGTGCCAGCCCCCTAACCCCCTTCCACTTC
CASPLTPFHF
>NA|NA|TRBV9|TRBJ1-1
TGTGCCAGCAGCGTAGATCTGGGAACTGAAGCTTTCTTT
CASSVDLGTEAFF
>NA|once|TRBV27|TRBJ1-5
TGTGCCAGCAGTAAGGTAAATACAGGTCGCAATCAGCCCCAGCATTTT
CASSKVNTGRNQPQHF
>NA|NA|TRBV5-1|TRBJ1-4
TGCGCCAGCAGCCGGGGGGAGAACCCGAGGAGGGAACTGTTTTTT
CASSRGENPRRELFF
>TRBD1|NA|TRBV12-5|TRBJ2-1
TGTGCTAGTGCCGGGACAGGGACTTACAATGAGCAGTTCTTC
CASAGTGTYNEQFF
>TRBD2|NA|TRBV6-1|TRBJ2-1
TGTGCCAGCAGGTCCAGCGGGGGCTCCTACAATGAGCAGTTCTTC
CASRSSGGSYNEQFF
>TRBD1|NA|TRBV19|TRBJ1-5
TGTGCCAGTAGGATCACAGGGGCCTACAATCAGCCCCAGCATTTT
CASRITGAYNQPQHF
>NA|NA|TRBV25-1|TRBJ2-4
TGTGCCAGCAGTGAAACGGGAGCCAAAAACATTCAGTACTTC
CASSETGAKNIQYF
>NA|NA|TRBV7-9|TRBJ2-6
TGTGCCAGCAGCCCCATGGGGAACTCTGGGGCCAACGTCCTGACTTTC
CASSPMGNSGANVLTF
>NA|NA|TRBV6-6|TRBJ1-2
TGTGCCAGCACCCCAGGGGTAAACTATGGCTACACCTTC
CASTPGVNYGYTF